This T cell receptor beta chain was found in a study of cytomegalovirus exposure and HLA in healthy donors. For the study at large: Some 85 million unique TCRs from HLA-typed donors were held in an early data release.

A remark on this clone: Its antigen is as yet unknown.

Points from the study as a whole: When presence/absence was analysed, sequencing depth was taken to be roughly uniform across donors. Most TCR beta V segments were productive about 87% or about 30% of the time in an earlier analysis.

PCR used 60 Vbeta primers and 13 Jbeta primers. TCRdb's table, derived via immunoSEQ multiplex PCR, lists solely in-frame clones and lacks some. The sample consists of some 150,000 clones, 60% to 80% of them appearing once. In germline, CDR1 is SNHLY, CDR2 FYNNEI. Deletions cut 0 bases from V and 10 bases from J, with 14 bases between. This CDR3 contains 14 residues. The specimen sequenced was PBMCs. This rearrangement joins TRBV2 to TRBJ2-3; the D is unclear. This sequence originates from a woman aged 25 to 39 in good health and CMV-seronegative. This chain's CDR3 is CASSEALVVVAQYF. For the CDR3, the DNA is TGTGCCAGCAGTGAAGCGCTTGTGGTAGTGGCGCAGTATTTT. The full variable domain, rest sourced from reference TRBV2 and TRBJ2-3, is EPEVTQTPSHQVTQMGQEVILRCVPISNHLYFYWYRQILGQKVEFLVSFYNNEISEKSEIFDDQFSVERPDGSNFTLKIRSTKLEDSAMYFCASSEALVVVAQYFGPGTRLTVL.